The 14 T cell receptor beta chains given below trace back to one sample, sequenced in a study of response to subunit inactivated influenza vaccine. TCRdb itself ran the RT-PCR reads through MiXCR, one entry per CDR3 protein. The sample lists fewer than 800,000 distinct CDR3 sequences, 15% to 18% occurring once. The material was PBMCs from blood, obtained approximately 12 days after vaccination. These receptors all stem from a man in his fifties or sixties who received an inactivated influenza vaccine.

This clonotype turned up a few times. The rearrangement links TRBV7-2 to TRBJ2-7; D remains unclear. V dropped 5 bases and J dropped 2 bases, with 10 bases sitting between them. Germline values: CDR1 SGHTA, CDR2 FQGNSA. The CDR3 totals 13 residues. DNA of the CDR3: TGTGCCAGCAGCCCTAAACCAACCTACGAGCAGTACTTC. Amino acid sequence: CASSPKPTYEQYF.

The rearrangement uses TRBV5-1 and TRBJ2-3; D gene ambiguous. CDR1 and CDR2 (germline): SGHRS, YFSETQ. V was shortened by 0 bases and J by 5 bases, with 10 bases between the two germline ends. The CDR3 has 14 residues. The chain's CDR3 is CASSLAVYGDTQYF. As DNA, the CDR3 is TGCGCCAGCAGCTTGGCGGTTTACGGAGATACGCAGTATTTT.

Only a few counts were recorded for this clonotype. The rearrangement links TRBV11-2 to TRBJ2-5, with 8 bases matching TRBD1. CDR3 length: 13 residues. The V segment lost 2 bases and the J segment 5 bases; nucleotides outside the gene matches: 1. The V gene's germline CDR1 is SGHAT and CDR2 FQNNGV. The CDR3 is CASSLHRGETQYF. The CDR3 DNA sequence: TGTGCCAGCAGCTTACACAGGGGGGAGACCCAGTACTTC. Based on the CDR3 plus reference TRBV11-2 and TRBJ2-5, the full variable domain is EAGVAQSPRYKIIEKRQSVAFWCNPISGHATLYWYQQILGQGPKLLIQFQNNGVVDDSQLPKDRFSAERLKGVDSTLKIQPAKLEDSAVYLCASSLHRGETQYFGPGTRLLVL.

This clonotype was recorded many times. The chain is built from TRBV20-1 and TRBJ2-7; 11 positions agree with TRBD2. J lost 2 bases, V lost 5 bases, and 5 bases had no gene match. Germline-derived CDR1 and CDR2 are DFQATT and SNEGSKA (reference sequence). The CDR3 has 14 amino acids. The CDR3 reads CSALGTSGTYEQYF. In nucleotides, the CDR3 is TGCAGTGCTCTCGGGACTAGCGGAACCTACGAGCAGTACTTC.

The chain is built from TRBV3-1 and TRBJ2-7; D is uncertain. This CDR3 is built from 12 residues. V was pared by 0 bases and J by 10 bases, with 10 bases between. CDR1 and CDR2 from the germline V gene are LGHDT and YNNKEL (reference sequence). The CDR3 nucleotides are TGTGCCAGCAGCCAAGATCGAAGACTTCAGTACTTC. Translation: CASSQDRRLQYF.

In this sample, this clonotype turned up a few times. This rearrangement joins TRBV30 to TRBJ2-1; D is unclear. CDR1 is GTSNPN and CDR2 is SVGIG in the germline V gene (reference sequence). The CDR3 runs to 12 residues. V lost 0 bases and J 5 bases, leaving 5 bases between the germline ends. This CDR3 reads CAWSVQHNEQFF. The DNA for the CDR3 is TGTGCCTGGAGTGTACAACACAATGAGCAGTTCTTC. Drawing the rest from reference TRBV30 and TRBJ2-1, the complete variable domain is SQTIHQWPATLVQPVGSPLSLECTVEGTSNPNLYWYRQAAGRGLQLLFYSVGIGQISSEVPQNLSASRPQDRQFILSSKKLLLSDSGFYLCAWSVQHNEQFFGPGTRLTVL.

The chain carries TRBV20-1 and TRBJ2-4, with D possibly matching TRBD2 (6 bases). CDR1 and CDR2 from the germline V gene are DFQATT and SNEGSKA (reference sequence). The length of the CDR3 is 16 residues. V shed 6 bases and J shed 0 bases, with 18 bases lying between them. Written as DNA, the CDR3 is TGCAGTGCCCAGTCAGGACTACCTAAAGCCAAAAACATTCAGTACTTC. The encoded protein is CSAQSGLPKAKNIQYF.

The CDR3: CSARGAGGLREQFF. Written as DNA, the CDR3 is TGCAGTGCTAGAGGAGCGGGAGGGCTTCGAGAGCAGTTCTTC. This chain joins TRBV20-1 and TRBJ2-1; TRBD2 aligns across 10 bases. J gave up 10 bases and V 1 base, and 7 bases lay outside the gene matches. The germline V gene encodes CDR1 DFQATT and CDR2 SNEGSKA (reference sequence). The CDR3 consists of 14 residues.

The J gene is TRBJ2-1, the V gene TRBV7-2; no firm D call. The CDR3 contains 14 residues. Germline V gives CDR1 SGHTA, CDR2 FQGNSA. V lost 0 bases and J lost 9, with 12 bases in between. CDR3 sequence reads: CASSLAAAPPEQFF. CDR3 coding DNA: TGTGCCAGCAGCTTAGCGGCCGCCCCCCCTGAGCAGTTCTTC.

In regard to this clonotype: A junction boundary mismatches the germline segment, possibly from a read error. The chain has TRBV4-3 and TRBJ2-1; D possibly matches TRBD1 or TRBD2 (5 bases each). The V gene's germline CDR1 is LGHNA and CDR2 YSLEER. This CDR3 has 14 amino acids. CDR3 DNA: TGCGTCAGCAGCCAAGTTAATGTGGGGACTGAGCAGTTCTTC. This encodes CVSSQVNVGTEQFF.

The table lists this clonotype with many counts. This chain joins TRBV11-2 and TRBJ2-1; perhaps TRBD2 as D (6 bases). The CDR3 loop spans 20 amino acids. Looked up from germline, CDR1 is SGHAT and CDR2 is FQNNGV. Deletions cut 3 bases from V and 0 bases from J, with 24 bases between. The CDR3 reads CASSFPGLSTLRSSYNEQFF. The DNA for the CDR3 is TGTGCCAGCAGCTTCCCCGGACTAAGTACCCTACGGAGCTCCTACAATGAGCAGTTCTTC. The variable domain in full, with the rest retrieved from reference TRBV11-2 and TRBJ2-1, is EAGVAQSPRYKIIEKRQSVAFWCNPISGHATLYWYQQILGQGPKLLIQFQNNGVVDDSQLPKDRFSAERLKGVDSTLKIQPAKLEDSAVYLCASSFPGLSTLRSSYNEQFFGPGTRLTVL.

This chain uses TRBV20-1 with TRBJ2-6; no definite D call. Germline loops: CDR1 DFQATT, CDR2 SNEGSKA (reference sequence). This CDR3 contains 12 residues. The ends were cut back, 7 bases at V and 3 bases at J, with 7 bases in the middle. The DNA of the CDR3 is TGCAGTGGAGGTGGTGGGGCCAACGTCCTGACTTTC. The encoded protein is CSGGGGANVLTF.

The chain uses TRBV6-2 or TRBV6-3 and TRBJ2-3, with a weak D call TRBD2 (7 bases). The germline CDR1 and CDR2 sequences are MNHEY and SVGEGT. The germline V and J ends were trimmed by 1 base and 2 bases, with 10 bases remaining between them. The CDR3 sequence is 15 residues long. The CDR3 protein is CASSYFGGLTDTQYF. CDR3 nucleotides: TGTGCCAGCAGTTACTTCGGGGGGCTCACAGATACGCAGTATTTT.

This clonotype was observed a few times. The CDR3 loop reads CASSLVWGPGTGTDTQYF. DNA for the CDR3: TGTGCCAGCAGCTTAGTGTGGGGTCCGGGGACGGGCACAGATACGCAGTATTTT. V gene TRBV11-2 combines with J gene TRBJ2-3; D may correspond to TRBD1 or TRBD2 (5 bases each). Germline loops: CDR1 SGHAT, CDR2 FQNNGV. This CDR3 comprises 18 residues. V lost 1 base and J 1 base, leaving 18 bases between the germline ends.